These T cell receptor beta chains were read from a single sample in a study of blood T cell repertoires in COVID-19. The table came from immunoSEQ multiplex PCR; TCRdb's copy has only in-frame clones and leaves some out. This table has under 200,000 clones, around 82% appearing once. The sequenced material came from PBMCs or T cells enriched from blood (not recorded which). The source is a woman in her forties or fifties in a cohort exposed to, infected with or recovered from COVID-19 (not recorded which). CDR3s include the opening cysteine and the closing phenylalanine or tryptophan. The D gene is left open where the match is weak.

j_call d_call cdr3_length v_call cdr3_aa cdr3_nt
TRBJ2-1 TRBD2 15 TRBV6-5 CASGALAGVANEQFF TGTGCCAGCGGGGCACTAGCGGGAGTGGCGAATGAGCAGTTCTTC
TRBJ1-1 - 15 TRBV18 CASSPYSQEYTEAFF TGTGCCAGCTCACCGTACTCACAGGAGTACACTGAAGCTTTCTTT
TRBJ2-4 TRBD2 15 TRBV5-1 CASSTFGGNKNIQYF TGCGCCAGCAGCACATTCGGGGGGAACAAAAACATTCAGTACTTC
TRBJ1-5 - 17 TRBV28 CASSQPNRVRSNQPQHF TGTGCCAGCAGTCAACCCAACAGGGTTCGCAGCAATCAGCCCCAGCATTTT
TRBJ2-7 TRBD1 14 TRBV27 CASSSGTGGYEQYF TGTGCCAGCAGCTCCGGGACAGGGGGCTACGAGCAGTACTTC
TRBJ1-5 - 12 TRBV2 CASSEEGQPQHF TGTGCCAGCAGTGAAGAGGGGCAGCCCCAGCATTTT
TRBJ2-7 TRBD1 15 TRBV11-2 CASSKGRTGSYEQYF TGTGCCAGCAGCAAAGGAAGGACAGGTAGCTACGAGCAGTACTTC
TRBJ1-3 - 12 TRBV30 CAWRSSGNTIYF TGTGCCTGGAGGAGCTCTGGAAACACCATATATTTT
TRBJ2-1 TRBD1 13 TRBV11-2 CASSKGQAGEQFF TGTGCCAGCAGTAAGGGACAGGCGGGTGAGCAGTTCTTC
TRBJ1-1 - 15 TRBV4-3 CASSQEMTANTEAFF TGCGCCAGCAGCCAAGAGATGACAGCGAACACTGAAGCTTTCTTT